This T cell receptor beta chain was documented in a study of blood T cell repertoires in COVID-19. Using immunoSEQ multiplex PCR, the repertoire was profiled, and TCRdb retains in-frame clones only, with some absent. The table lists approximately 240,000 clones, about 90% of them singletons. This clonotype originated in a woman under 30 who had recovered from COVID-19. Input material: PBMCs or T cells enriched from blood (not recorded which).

The CDR3 DNA is TGTGCCAGCTCCGGGACAGGGGATTCACCCCTCCACTTT. Protein product: CASSGTGDSPLHF. The chain uses TRBV18 and TRBJ1-6; TRBD1 agrees at 10 bases. With V trimmed by 6 bases and J by 8 bases, 1 base remained unmatched. Germline V gene lookup returns CDR1 KGHSH and CDR2 LQKENI. The CDR3 has 13 residues. Combining the CDR3 with reference TRBV18 and TRBJ1-6 gives the whole variable domain NAGVMQNPRHLVRRRGQEARLRCSPMKGHSHVYWYRQLPEEGLKFMVYLQKENIIDESGMPKERFSAEFPKEGPSILRIQQVVRGDSAAYFCASSGTGDSPLHFGNGTRLTVT.